Listed below are T cell receptor beta chains from one sample, sequenced in a study of a mutant IDH1 vaccine in newly diagnosed glioma. These receptors have no known antigen. The data were produced by immunoSEQ multiplex PCR, yet TCRdb's version contains in-frame clones alone and is incomplete. The sample has approximately 60,000 clones; 60% to 75% are singletons. This material consisted of PBMCs, taken from a glioma patient whose treatment included an IDH1 peptide vaccine. The receptors were gathered from a man in his fifties with glioma. The CDR3 runs from the conserved cysteine through the conserved F or W. A D gene is named only where the DNA matches it firmly. The size field is filled for only some rows; it gives once, few, many or a size class.

TRBJ2-5	TRBV5-1	16	TRBD2	few	CASSLRPSGGGETQYF	TGCGCCAGCAGCTTGAGACCTAGCGGGGGAGGCGAGACCCAGTACTTC
TRBJ2-6	TRBV4-1	14	NA	once	CASSPSSGANVLTF	TGCGCCAGCAGCCCAAGCTCTGGGGCCAACGTCCTGACTTTC
TRBJ1-5	TRBV30	14	NA	NA	CAWSEGTSNQPQHF	TGTGCCTGGAGTGAAGGCACTAGCAATCAGCCCCAGCATTTT
TRBJ1-1	TRBV29-1	13	TRBD1	NA	CSVQQGRVAEAFF	TGCAGCGTCCAACAGGGGCGGGTGGCTGAAGCTTTCTTT
TRBJ1-1	TRBV19	14	TRBD1	NA	CASIYRGLGTEAFF	TGTGCCAGTATATACAGGGGTTTGGGCACTGAAGCTTTCTTT
TRBJ2-4	TRBV19	13	NA	NA	CASSIKDVNIQYF	TGTGCCAGTAGTATCAAGGATGTGAACATTCAGTACTTC
TRBJ2-1	TRBV5-4	16	TRBD2	NA	CASSFSGLTSYNEQFF	TGTGCCAGCAGCTTTTCGGGACTAACTTCATACAATGAGCAGTTCTTC
TRBJ1-1	TRBV21-1	16	NA	few	CASSKASGGPNTEAFF	TGTGCCAGCAGCAAAGCGTCGGGAGGACCGAACACTGAAGCTTTCTTT
TRBJ1-5	TRBV2	16	NA	NA	CASSSEGQRSNQPQHF	TGTGCCAGCAGTTCAGAGGGGCAGAGGAGCAATCAGCCCCAGCATTTT
TRBJ2-6	TRBV6-1	14	NA	NA	CASSDRAGANVLTF	TGTGCCAGCAGTGACAGGGCTGGGGCCAACGTCCTGACTTTC
TRBJ2-2	TRBV7-7	15	TRBD1	few	CASSPLAGGTGELFF	TGTGCTAGCAGCCCCCTGGCAGGGGGCACCGGGGAGCTGTTTTTT
TRBJ1-5	TRBV2	12	NA	NA	CASRLEGQPQHF	TGTGCCAGCAGGCTAGAGGGGCAGCCCCAGCATTTT
TRBJ1-2	TRBV4-3	14	TRBD1	NA	CASTPGQGHYGYTF	TGCGCCAGCACCCCGGGACAGGGCCACTATGGCTACACCTTC
TRBJ2-7	TRBV5-4	13	NA	NA	CASSFNEADEQYF	TGTGCCAGCAGCTTTAATGAAGCGGACGAGCAGTACTTC
TRBJ1-2	TRBV6-6	13	NA	once	CASSYASEGGYTF	TGTGCCAGCAGTTACGCCTCAGAGGGCGGCTACACCTTC
TRBJ2-7	TRBV19	12	NA	NA	CASSYFGGEQYF	TGTGCCAGTAGTTATTTCGGAGGCGAGCAGTACTTC
TRBJ2-1	TRBV7-9	17	TRBD2	NA	CASSSFVASGGVNEQFF	TGTGCCAGCAGCTCATTCGTGGCTAGCGGGGGGGTAAATGAGCAGTTCTTC
TRBJ2-5	TRBV15	13	NA	once	CATDVGNQETQYF	TGTGCCACCGATGTCGGGAACCAAGAGACCCAGTACTTC
TRBJ1-4	TRBV18	15	NA	NA	CASSSSGSDNEKLFF	TGTGCCAGCTCTTCATCGGGGTCCGATAATGAAAAACTGTTTTTT
TRBJ1-2	TRBV20-1	10	TRBD1	NA	CSAQGAGYTF	TGCAGTGCTCAGGGGGCTGGCTACACCTTC
TRBJ1-6	TRBV2	18	TRBD1	NA	CASREQGWSGNGYSPLHF	TGTGCCAGCCGCGAACAGGGGTGGTCGGGAAATGGATATTCACCCCTCCACTTT
TRBJ1-4	TRBV30	14	NA	NA	CAWSGRTNSGKLFF	TGTGCCTGGAGTGGTCGAACCAACTCGGGAAAACTGTTTTTT
TRBJ2-2	TRBV30	14	NA	few	CAWSVGRNTGELFF	TGTGCCTGGAGTGTAGGCAGGAACACCGGGGAGCTGTTTTTT